A single sample gave rise to the 20 T cell receptor beta chains below, sequenced in a study of radiotherapy plus CTLA-4 blockade in lung cancer. Only in-frame clones appear in the TCRdb table, and some are missing; sequencing was by immunoSEQ multiplex PCR. The sample contains tens of thousands of clones, roughly 80% of which appear only once. The specimen comprised peripheral blood, sampled from a patient treated with radiotherapy plus ipilimumab. The receptors were gathered from a human donor with non-small cell lung cancer who had a partial response to radiotherapy plus ipilimumab.

The genes are TRBV28 and TRBJ2-7; 7 nucleotides line up with TRBD1. This CDR3 spans 17 amino acids. The V segment lost 6 bases and the J segment 6 bases; nucleotides outside the gene matches: 20. CDR1 and CDR2 from the germline V gene are MDHEN and SYDVKM. CDR3 amino acids: CASRPQGQITWGSEQYF. In DNA, the CDR3 is TGTGCCAGCAGGCCTCAGGGACAGATTACATGGGGTTCCGAGCAGTACTTC.

The J gene is TRBJ2-7, the V gene TRBV2; possibly TRBD2 for D (7 bases). V lost 2 bases, J lost 3 bases, and 11 bases lay in between. The CDR3 consists of 14 residues. Germline CDR1 and CDR2: SNHLY and FYNNEI. The CDR3 DNA is TGTGCCAGCAGTGAATGGGGGGGCTACTACGAGCAGTACTTC. As protein: CASSEWGGYYEQYF.

This clone was detected once. The chain employs TRBV4-3 and TRBJ2-3; 10 bases fit TRBD2. Germline loops: CDR1 LGHNA, CDR2 YSLEER. CDR3 length: 14 residues. Germline trimming cut 5 bases from V and 6 bases from J; bases unmatched to any gene: 5. CDR3: CASSETSGVDTQYF. In DNA, the CDR3 is TGCGCCAGCAGCGAAACTAGCGGGGTTGATACGCAGTATTTT.

This clone has only a few counts. The chain joins TRBV30 to TRBJ2-2; 10 positions agree with TRBD2. Germline V gene lookup returns CDR1 GTSNPN and CDR2 SVGIG (reference sequence). The CDR3 is made up of 16 amino acids. The trim removed 0 bases at V and 6 bases at J, leaving 7 bases unmatched. The DNA for the CDR3 is TGTGCCTGGAGTGTTCTAGCGGGGGTAACTCCCGGGGAGCTGTTTTTT. It is translated as CAWSVLAGVTPGELFF.

The chain is built from TRBV11-3 and TRBJ2-2, with TRBD1 matching over 8 bases. V shed 5 bases, J shed 3 bases, and the junction held 5 bases outside the gene matches. The germline V gene has CDR1 SGHNT and CDR2 YENEEA. This CDR3 contains 15 residues. This CDR3 is CASSQGQGYTGELFF. The CDR3 DNA follows: TGTGCCAGCAGCCAAGGACAGGGATACACCGGGGAGCTGTTTTTT. Using reference TRBV11-3 and TRBJ2-2 for the parts outside the CDR3, the full variable domain is EAGVVQSPRYKIIEKKQPVAFWCNPISGHNTLYWYLQNLGQGPELLIRYENEEAVDDSQLPKDRFSAERLKGVDSTLKIQPAELGDSAVYLCASSQGQGYTGELFFGEGSRLTVL.

CDR3 nucleotide sequence: TGTGCCAGAAGCTTGTTTGGAGGTGGCTACACCTTC. Translating gives CARSLFGGGYTF. The chain couples TRBV5-3 to TRBJ1-2; D gene unclear. TRBV5-3 is known as an ORF, though its function is uncertain. The CDR3 runs 12 residues. V lost 1 base to trimming and J lost 7 bases, with 8 bases between them.

This chain connects TRBV6-5 to TRBJ2-1; possible D gene TRBD2, 5 bases. This CDR3 is built from 14 residues. CDR1 and CDR2 from the germline V gene are MNHEY and SVGAGI. Trimming took off 6 bases at V and 4 bases at J, with 13 bases between the two ends. CDR3 region: CASRQRREYNEQFF. In nucleotides, the CDR3 is TGTGCCAGCAGGCAGCGGAGAGAGTACAATGAGCAGTTCTTC.

The chain joins TRBV18 to TRBJ2-7; D uncertain. Germline V CDR1 and CDR2: KGHSH, LQKENI. CDR3 length equals 13 residues. Trimming removed 5 bases from V and 6 bases from J, with 14 bases in between. CDR3 region: CASSSRLAIEQYF. The CDR3 DNA sequence: TGTGCCAGCTCAAGCCGACTCGCCATCGAGCAGTACTTC.

The V gene is TRBV29-1, the J gene TRBJ2-3; 7 positions match TRBD1. Germline assignment: CDR1 SQVTM and CDR2 ANQGSEA. V lost 3 bases, J lost 1 base, and 4 bases stayed unmatched. The CDR3 runs 14 residues. CDR3 DNA: TGCAGCGTTGACCACGGACAGGGCACAGATACGCAGTATTTT. Translation: CSVDHGQGTDTQYF.

The gene calls are TRBV5-1 and TRBJ1-2, with a possible D match to TRBD1 (6 bases). The CDR3 is 15 residues long. The germline V gene has CDR1 SGHRS and CDR2 YFSETQ. The ends were cut back, 2 bases at V and 0 bases at J, with 11 bases in the middle. CDR3 region: CASSLQGPPNYGYTF. The CDR3 DNA reads TGCGCCAGCAGCTTACAGGGCCCTCCTAACTATGGCTACACCTTC. Together with reference TRBV5-1 and TRBJ1-2, the CDR3 gives the full variable domain: KAGVTQTPRYLIKTRGQQVTLSCSPISGHRSVSWYQQTPGQGLQFLFEYFSETQRNKGNFPGRFSGRQFSNSRSEMNVSTLELGDSALYLCASSLQGPPNYGYTFGSGTRLTVV.

The chain has TRBV27 and TRBJ1-2; D is undetermined. Germline assignment: CDR1 MNHEY and CDR2 SMNVEV (reference sequence). Trimming removed 0 bases from V and 3 bases from J, with 8 bases in between. The CDR3 runs 14 residues. The CDR3 DNA reads as TGTGCCAGCAGTTTATCGTGGGGAGACTATGGCTACACCTTC. This gives the protein CASSLSWGDYGYTF.

The CDR3 sequence: CASSGGHGEQFF. The CDR3, as DNA: TGTGCCAGCAGCGGGGGGCACGGTGAGCAGTTCTTC. This chain joins TRBV27 and TRBJ2-1, with D perhaps matching TRBD2 (7 bases). The V and J ends lost 6 bases and 9 bases respectively, with 12 bases between them. CDR1 and CDR2 from the germline V gene are MNHEY and SMNVEV (reference sequence). The CDR3 totals 12 residues.

This rearrangement joins TRBV7-2 to TRBJ1-5; perhaps TRBD1 as D (6 bases). V lost 5 bases and J lost 0, with 11 bases in between. Germline CDR1 SGHTA, CDR2 FQGNSA. The CDR3 is 15 residues long. CDR3: CASSGEGGSNQPQHF. DNA for the CDR3: TGTGCCAGCAGCGGGGAAGGGGGTAGCAATCAGCCCCAGCATTTT.

This rearrangement joins TRBV7-2 to TRBJ2-7; weak D call: TRBD1 (6 bases). The CDR3 is made up of 14 amino acids. The germline V gene has CDR1 SGHTA and CDR2 FQGNSA. Deletions cut 5 bases from V and 2 bases from J, with 13 bases between. The CDR3 loop reads CASSLRQAPYEQYF. CDR3 in DNA: TGTGCCAGCAGCCTAAGACAGGCACCCTACGAGCAGTACTTC.

V is TRBV7-3 and J is TRBJ2-5; tentative D call: TRBD2 (5 bases). The length of the CDR3 is 14 residues. The germline gives CDR1 SGHTA, CDR2 FQGTGA. The V end was cut by 6 bases, the J end by 0 bases, with 11 bases between. The CDR3 region is CASSQSGDQETQYF. CDR3 sequence (DNA): TGTGCCAGCAGTCAATCCGGGGACCAAGAGACCCAGTACTTC.

The sample holds a few counts of this clone. This chain's CDR3 is CASGSLETLSYEQYF. The CDR3 nucleotides read TGTGCCAGCGGGAGCCTCGAGACCCTTTCCTACGAGCAGTACTTC. V is TRBV5-4 and J is TRBJ2-7; possible D gene TRBD2, 5 bases. The length of the CDR3 is 15 residues. Trimming removed 7 bases from V and 1 base from J, with 18 bases in between. Germline CDR1 reads SGHNT; CDR2 reads YYREEE (reference sequence).

This clone occurred a few times. This chain links TRBV6-1 with TRBJ1-1; weak D call: TRBD1 (5 bases). Looked up from germline, CDR1 is MNHNS and CDR2 is SASEGT. Trimming left V 7 bases short and J 0 bases short, with 12 bases between. The CDR3 totals 14 residues. CDR3 sequence reads: CASKKGDLNTEAFF. The DNA of the CDR3 is TGTGCCAGCAAGAAAGGGGACTTGAACACTGAAGCTTTCTTT.

The genes are TRBV5-1 and TRBJ2-3; TRBD2 agrees at 7 bases. In germline, CDR1 is SGHRS, CDR2 YFSETQ. The length of the CDR3 is 14 residues. The J segment lost 3 bases and the V segment lost 3 bases, leaving 4 bases of the junction unmatched. CDR3 sequence reads: CASSYGGKTDTQYF. CDR3 nucleotides: TGCGCCAGCAGCTACGGGGGGAAAACAGATACGCAGTATTTT.

The chain employs TRBV10-3 and TRBJ2-7, with 8 positions matching TRBD1. The germline V gene encodes CDR1 ENHRY and CDR2 SYGVKD. Trimming took 0 bases from V and 4 from J; bases not matched to a gene: 5. CDR3 length equals 15 residues. The CDR3 nucleotides are TGTGCCATCAGTGAGTCCCAGGGGGCGCGTTACGAGCAGTACTTC. This translates into CAISESQGARYEQYF.

This clone was seen a handful of times. This chain uses TRBV6-4 with TRBJ2-2; D is perhaps TRBD1 (6 bases). V was trimmed by 6 bases and J by 1 base, leaving 9 bases between them. The CDR3 runs 14 residues. The V gene's germline CDR1 is MRHNA and CDR2 SNTAGT. The DNA of the CDR3 is TGTGCCAGCAGACAGGGATTGAACACCGGGGAGCTGTTTTTT. It specifies CASRQGLNTGELFF.